The 6 T cell receptor beta chains below were found in one sample sequenced in a study of cytomegalovirus exposure and HLA in healthy donors. The protocol was immunoSEQ multiplex PCR, while the TCRdb copy is restricted to in-frame clones and leaves out a portion. Among about 130,000 clones listed, 89% were seen once. Sequences were obtained from PBMCs. These receptors originate from a woman between 18 and 29 years old in good health and CMV-seronegative.

This sequence joins TRBV7-3 and TRBJ2-3; D uncertain. The CDR3 extends over 13 amino acids. Germline lookup yields CDR1 SGHTA and CDR2 FQGTGA. Trimming pared 2 bases from V and 6 bases from J, leaving 9 bases between. Written as DNA, the CDR3 is TGTGCCAGCAGCTTAGGGCTTGGGGATACGCAGTATTTT. This sequence encodes CASSLGLGDTQYF.

V usage is TRBV29-1 and J usage is TRBJ2-7, with 9 bases lining up with TRBD1. CDR1 SQVTM and CDR2 ANQGSEA come from the germline V gene. This CDR3 has 14 residues. V was clipped by 4 bases and J by 11 bases; unmatched bases: 15. In DNA, the CDR3 is TGCAGCGTTGCCGCACCGGGACAGGGTACTTGGGAGTACTTC. As protein: CSVAAPGQGTWEYF.

This clone was observed once. The gene calls are TRBV11-3 and TRBJ2-1, with 8 positions matching TRBD2. Looked up from germline, CDR1 is SGHNT and CDR2 is YENEEA. The CDR3 loop spans 13 amino acids. The ends lost 5 bases at V and 9 bases at J; junction bases unmatched: 6. CDR3 loop: CASSEEAGGEQFF. CDR3 nucleotide sequence: TGTGCCAGCAGCGAAGAGGCGGGGGGTGAGCAGTTCTTC.

In its sample, this clone was seen once. The gene calls are TRBV19 and TRBJ1-1; D is unresolved. Germline CDR1 reads LNHDA; CDR2 reads SQIVND (reference sequence). CDR3 length: 13 amino acids. The V and J ends lost 5 bases and 4 bases respectively, with 11 bases between them. The CDR3 DNA sequence: TGTGCCAGTAGTGCCGCGCGGGGCACTGAAGCTTTCTTT. This encodes CASSAARGTEAFF.

The gene calls are TRBV6-5 and TRBJ1-4, with D uncertain. The CDR3 is 12 amino acids. Trimming stripped 5 bases from V and 7 bases from J, with 8 bases between. Germline lookup yields CDR1 MNHEY and CDR2 SVGAGI. The CDR3 loop is CASSPYGEKLFF. The DNA for the CDR3 is TGTGCCAGCAGTCCCTACGGTGAAAAACTGTTTTTT.

The chain has TRBV5-1 and TRBJ2-3; TRBD2 might be the D (5 bases). V was shortened by 0 bases and J by 2 bases, with 7 bases between the two germline ends. Germline V gene lookup returns CDR1 SGHRS and CDR2 YFSETQ. The CDR3 consists of 14 residues. The CDR3 region is CASSLALATDTQYF. The CDR3 DNA reads TGCGCCAGCAGCTTGGCCCTAGCCACAGATACGCAGTATTTT.